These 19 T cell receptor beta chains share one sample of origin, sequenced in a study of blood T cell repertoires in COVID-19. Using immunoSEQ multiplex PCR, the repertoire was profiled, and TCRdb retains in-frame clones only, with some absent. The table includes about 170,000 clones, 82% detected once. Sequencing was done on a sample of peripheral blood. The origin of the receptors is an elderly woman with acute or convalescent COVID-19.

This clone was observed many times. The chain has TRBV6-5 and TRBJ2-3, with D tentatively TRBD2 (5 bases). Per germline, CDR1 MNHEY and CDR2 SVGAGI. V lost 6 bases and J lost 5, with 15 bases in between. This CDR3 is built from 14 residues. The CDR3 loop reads CASRDPTREDTQYF. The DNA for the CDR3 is TGTGCCAGCAGAGACCCCACTAGGGAAGATACGCAGTATTTT.

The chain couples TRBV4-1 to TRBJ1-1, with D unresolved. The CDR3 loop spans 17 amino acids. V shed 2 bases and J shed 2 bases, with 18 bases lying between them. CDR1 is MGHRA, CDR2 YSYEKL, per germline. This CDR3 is CASSQTPPGGLNTEAFF. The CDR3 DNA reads TGCGCCAGCAGCCAAACCCCACCGGGCGGGCTAAACACTGAAGCTTTCTTT.

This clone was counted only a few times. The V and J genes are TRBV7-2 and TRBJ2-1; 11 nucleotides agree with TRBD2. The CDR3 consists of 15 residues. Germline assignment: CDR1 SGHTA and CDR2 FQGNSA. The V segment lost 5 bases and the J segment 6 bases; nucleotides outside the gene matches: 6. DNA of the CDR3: TGTGCCAGCAGCCCCGGACTAGCGGGCATCAATGAGCAGTTCTTC. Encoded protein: CASSPGLAGINEQFF.

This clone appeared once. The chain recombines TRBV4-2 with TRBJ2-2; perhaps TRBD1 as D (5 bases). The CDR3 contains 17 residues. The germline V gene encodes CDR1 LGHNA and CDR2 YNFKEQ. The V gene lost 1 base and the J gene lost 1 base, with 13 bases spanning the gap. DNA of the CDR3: TGTGCCAGCAGCCAAGCAAAGGGGTCTGGGAACACCGGGGAGCTGTTTTTT. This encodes CASSQAKGSGNTGELFF.

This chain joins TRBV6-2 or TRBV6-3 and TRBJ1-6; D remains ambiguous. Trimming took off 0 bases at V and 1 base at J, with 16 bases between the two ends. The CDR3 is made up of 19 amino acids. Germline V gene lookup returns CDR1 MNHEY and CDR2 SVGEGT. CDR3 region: CASSYSRTGAGSYNSPLHF. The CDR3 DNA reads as TGTGCCAGCAGTTACTCGCGGACGGGCGCGGGGTCCTATAATTCACCCCTCCACTTT.

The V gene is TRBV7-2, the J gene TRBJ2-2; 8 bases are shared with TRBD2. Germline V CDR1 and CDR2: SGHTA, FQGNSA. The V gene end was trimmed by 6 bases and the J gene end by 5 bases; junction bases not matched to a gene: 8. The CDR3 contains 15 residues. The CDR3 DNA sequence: TGTGCCAGCAGTAAAAGCGGGAGTTGGACCGGGGAGCTGTTTTTT. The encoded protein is CASSKSGSWTGELFF.

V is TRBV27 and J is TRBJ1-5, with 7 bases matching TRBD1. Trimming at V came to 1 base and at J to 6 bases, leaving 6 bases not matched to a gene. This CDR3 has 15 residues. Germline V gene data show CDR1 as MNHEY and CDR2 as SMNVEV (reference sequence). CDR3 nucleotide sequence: TGTGCCAGCAGTTTATGGGGCAGGGGGACTCAGCCCCAGCATTTT. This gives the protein CASSLWGRGTQPQHF.

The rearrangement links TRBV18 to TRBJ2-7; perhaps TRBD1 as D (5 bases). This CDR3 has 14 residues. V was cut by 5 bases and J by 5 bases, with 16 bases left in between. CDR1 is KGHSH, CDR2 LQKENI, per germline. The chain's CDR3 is CASSEGVLPDEQYF. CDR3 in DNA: TGTGCCAGCTCAGAAGGGGTCCTCCCAGACGAGCAGTACTTC.

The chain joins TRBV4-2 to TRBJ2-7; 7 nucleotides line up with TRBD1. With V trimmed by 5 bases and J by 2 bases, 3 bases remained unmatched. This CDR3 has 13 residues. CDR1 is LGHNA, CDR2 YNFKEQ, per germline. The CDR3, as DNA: TGTGCCAGCAGCTCCGGGACAGCCTACGAGCAGTACTTC. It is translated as CASSSGTAYEQYF.

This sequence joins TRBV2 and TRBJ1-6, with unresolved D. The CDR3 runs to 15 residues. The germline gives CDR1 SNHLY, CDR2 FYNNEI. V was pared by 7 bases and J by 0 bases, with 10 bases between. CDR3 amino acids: CASTQASSYNSPLHF. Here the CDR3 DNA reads TGTGCCAGCACCCAGGCGAGCTCCTATAATTCACCCCTCCACTTT.

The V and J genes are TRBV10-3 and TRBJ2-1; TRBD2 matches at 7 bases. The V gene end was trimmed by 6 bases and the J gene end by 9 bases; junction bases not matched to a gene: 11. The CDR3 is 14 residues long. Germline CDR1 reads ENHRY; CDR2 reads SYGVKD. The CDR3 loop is CAISQVAGRGEQFF. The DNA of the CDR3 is TGTGCCATCAGCCAGGTCGCAGGGAGGGGTGAGCAGTTCTTC.

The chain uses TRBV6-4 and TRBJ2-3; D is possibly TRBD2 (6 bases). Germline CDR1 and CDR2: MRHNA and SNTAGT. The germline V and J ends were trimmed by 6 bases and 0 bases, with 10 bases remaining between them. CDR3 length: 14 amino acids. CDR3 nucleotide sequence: TGTGCCAGCAGACCCAGCGGGAGCACAGATACGCAGTATTTT. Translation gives CASRPSGSTDTQYF.

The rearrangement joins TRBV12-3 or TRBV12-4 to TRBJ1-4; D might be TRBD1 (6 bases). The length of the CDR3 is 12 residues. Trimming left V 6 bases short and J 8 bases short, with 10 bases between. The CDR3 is CASSPDREKLFF. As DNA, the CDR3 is TGTGCCAGCAGCCCTGACAGGGAAAAACTGTTTTTT.

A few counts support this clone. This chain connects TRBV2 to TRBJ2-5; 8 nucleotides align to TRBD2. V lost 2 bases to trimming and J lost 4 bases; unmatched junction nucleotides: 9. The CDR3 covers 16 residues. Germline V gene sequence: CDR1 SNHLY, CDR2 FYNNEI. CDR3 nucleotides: TGTGCCAGCAGTGAATATTTAGCGGGGATAGGAGAGACCCAGTACTTC. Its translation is CASSEYLAGIGETQYF.

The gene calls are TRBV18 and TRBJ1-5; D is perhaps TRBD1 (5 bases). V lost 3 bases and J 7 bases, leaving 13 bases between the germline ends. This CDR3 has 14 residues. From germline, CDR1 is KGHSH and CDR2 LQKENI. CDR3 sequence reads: CASSPGQGGQPQHF. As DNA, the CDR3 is TGTGCCAGCTCACCGGGGCAGGGTGGACAGCCCCAGCATTTT.

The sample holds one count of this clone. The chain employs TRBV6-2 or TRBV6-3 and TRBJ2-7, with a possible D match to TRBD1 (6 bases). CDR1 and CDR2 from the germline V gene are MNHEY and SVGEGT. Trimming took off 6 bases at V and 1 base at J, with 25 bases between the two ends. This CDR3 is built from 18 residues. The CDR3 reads CASSRSRATGTLSYEQYF. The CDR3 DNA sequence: TGTGCCAGCAGCCGCAGCCGAGCTACCGGGACACTTTCCTACGAGCAGTACTTC.

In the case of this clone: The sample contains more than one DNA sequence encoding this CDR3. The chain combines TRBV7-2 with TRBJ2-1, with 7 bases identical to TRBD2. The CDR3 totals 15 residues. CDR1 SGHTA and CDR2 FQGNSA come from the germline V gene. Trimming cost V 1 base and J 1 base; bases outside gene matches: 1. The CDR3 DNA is TGTGCCAGCAGCTTAGGGGGGGGATCCTACAATGAGCAGTTCTTC. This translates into CASSLGGGSYNEQFF.

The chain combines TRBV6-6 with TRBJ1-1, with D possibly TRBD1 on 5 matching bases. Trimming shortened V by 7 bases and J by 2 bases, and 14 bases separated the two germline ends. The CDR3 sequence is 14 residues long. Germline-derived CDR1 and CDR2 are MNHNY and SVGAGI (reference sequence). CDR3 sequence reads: CASTPGGINTEAFF. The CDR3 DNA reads TGTGCCAGCACCCCCGGGGGGATTAACACTGAAGCTTTCTTT.

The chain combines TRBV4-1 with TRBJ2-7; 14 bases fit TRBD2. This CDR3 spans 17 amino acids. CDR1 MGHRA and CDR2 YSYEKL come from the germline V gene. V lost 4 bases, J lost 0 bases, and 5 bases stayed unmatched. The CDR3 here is CASSLGTSGGSSYEQYF. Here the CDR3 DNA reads TGCGCCAGCAGCCTCGGGACTAGCGGGGGAAGCTCCTACGAGCAGTACTTC.